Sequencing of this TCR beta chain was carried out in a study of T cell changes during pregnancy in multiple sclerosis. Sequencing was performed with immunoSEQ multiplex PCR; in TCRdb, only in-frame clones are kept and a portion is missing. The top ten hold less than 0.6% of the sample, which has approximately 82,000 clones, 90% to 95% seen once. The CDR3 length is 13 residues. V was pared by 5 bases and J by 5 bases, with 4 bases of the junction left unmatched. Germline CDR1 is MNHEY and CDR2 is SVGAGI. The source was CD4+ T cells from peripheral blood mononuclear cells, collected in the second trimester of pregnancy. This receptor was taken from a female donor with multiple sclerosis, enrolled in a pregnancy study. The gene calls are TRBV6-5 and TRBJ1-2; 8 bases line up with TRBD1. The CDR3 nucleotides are TGTGCCAGCAGTCCCGACAGGGGATATGGCTACACCTTC. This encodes CASSPDRGYGYTF.